This T cell receptor beta chain comes out of a study of blood T cells in healthy people across ages. The study drew donors from healthy Caucasian individuals in Russia aged roughly 6 to 95. Extraction of total RNA produced a minimum of 5 micrograms from each sample. Primers used in a second PCR of roughly 6 to 11 cycles were a sample-barcoded 5' primer and a J-beta primer mix. Every cDNA molecule carried a tag from a template-switch adaptor bearing 12 random nucleotides. MiXCR was run by TCRdb on the 5' RACE reads, yielding one entry per CDR3 protein. The sample has about 780,000 distinct CDR3 sequences; 35% to 50% are singletons. Germline V gives CDR1 ENHRY, CDR2 SYGVKD. This CDR3 has 14 amino acids. The V gene lost 10 bases and the J gene lost 2 bases, with 16 bases spanning the gap.

V gene TRBV10-3 combines with J gene TRBJ2-3, with D perhaps TRBD2 (6 bases). The sequencing input was blood. This clonotype was sampled from a man older than 75 in good health. The CDR3 here is CATLRGGATDTQYF. DNA of the CDR3: TGTGCCACCCTGCGGGGTGGCGCCACAGATACGCAGTATTTT.